This T cell receptor beta chain was found in a study of blood T cell repertoires in COVID-19. Original handling: Estimates of nucleated cell counts were drawn from the amplification of reference gene primers. Profiled with immunoSEQ multiplex PCR; TCRdb holds only in-frame clones, not every one. D and trimming come from the DNA, and the V and J calls and clone size come from that table. Here the sample spans 90,000 to 140,000 clones, roughly 79% being singletons. This CDR3 has 12 residues. The germline V gene encodes CDR1 MNHEY and CDR2 SVGAGI. V shed 6 bases and J 11 bases; nucleotides not matched to a gene: 7.

V is TRBV6-5 and J is TRBJ1-1; 9 bases line up with TRBD1. The receptor comes from an elderly man with acute or convalescent COVID-19. The sequenced sample consisted of peripheral blood. The CDR3, as DNA: TGTGCCAGCAGGGATCGGGACAGGGCGGCTTTCTTT. This gives the protein CASRDRDRAAFF.